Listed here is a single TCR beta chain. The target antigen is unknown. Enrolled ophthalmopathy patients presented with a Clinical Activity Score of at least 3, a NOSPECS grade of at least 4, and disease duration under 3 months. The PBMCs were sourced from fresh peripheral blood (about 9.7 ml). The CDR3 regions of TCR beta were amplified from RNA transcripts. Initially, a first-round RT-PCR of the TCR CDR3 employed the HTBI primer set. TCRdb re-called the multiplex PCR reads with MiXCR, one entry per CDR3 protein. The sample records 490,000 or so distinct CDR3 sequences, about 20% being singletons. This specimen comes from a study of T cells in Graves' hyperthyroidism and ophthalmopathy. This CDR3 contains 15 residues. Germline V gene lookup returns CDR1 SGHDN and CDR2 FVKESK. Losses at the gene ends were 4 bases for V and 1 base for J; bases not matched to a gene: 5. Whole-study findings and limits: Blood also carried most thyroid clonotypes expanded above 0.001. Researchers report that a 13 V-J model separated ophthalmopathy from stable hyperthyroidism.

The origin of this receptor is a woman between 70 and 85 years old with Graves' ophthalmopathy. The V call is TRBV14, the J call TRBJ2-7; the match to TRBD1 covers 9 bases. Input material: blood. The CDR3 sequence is CASSPRQGVSYEQYF. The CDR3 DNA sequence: TGTGCCAGCAGCCCGAGACAGGGGGTATCCTACGAGCAGTACTTC.